Shown below are 19 T cell receptor beta chains from a single sample sequenced in a study of response to subunit inactivated influenza vaccine. MiXCR was run by TCRdb on the RT-PCR reads, yielding one entry per CDR3 protein. This sample yields about 520,000 distinct CDR3 sequences, of which 9.5% to 12% are seen a single time; more than 10% belongs to the top ten. The input for sequencing was PBMCs from blood, taken 40 to 50 days after vaccination. The receptors stem from a man aged 50 or older who received an inactivated influenza vaccine.

This clonotype was observed a handful of times. DNA of the CDR3: TGCAGTGCTAGTGCAAGGCGGGGGGGCAGCTCCTACAATGAGCAGTTCTTC. Translated: CSASARRGGSSYNEQFF. V gene TRBV20-1 combines with J gene TRBJ2-1; TRBD2 agrees at 9 bases. CDR3 length: 17 residues. CDR1 and CDR2 from the germline V gene are DFQATT and SNEGSKA (reference sequence). With 3 bases clipped from V and 0 bases from J, the junction kept 9 bases outside the gene matches.

The V call is TRBV11-2, the J call TRBJ2-3, with D possibly TRBD1 on 5 matching bases. The CDR3 length is 13 residues. V was shortened by 0 bases and J by 8 bases, with 9 bases between the two germline ends. The germline V gene has CDR1 SGHAT and CDR2 FQNNGV. CDR3 loop: CASSLEKGATQYF. In nucleotides, the CDR3 is TGTGCCAGCAGCTTAGAAAAAGGGGCTACGCAGTATTTT.

Ten or more counts support this clonotype. The chain carries TRBV12-3 or TRBV12-4 and TRBJ1-5, with D maybe TRBD1 (5 bases). V was pared by 2 bases and J by 1 base, with 9 bases between. The CDR3 spans 15 residues. Here the CDR3 DNA reads TGTGCCAGCAGTTTACGGGGGTCCAGCAATCAGCCCCAGCATTTT. Translated, it gives CASSLRGSSNQPQHF.

V and J are TRBV29-1 and TRBJ2-7; maybe TRBD1 (5 bases). In germline, CDR1 is SQVTM, CDR2 ANQGSEA. V was pared by 4 bases and J by 6 bases, with 10 bases between. This CDR3 comprises 11 residues. The chain's CDR3 is CSVGPRGEQYF. CDR3 DNA: TGCAGCGTTGGGCCTAGGGGCGAGCAGTACTTC.

This clonotype came up a few times. This chain uses TRBV7-9 with TRBJ2-3; possible D gene TRBD2, 5 bases. V was trimmed by 1 base and J by 5 bases, leaving 7 bases between them. Germline CDR1 is SEHNR and CDR2 is FQNEAQ (reference sequence). The CDR3 length is 13 residues. The DNA of the CDR3 is TGTGCCAGCAGCTTAGTGAGGGAAGATACGCAGTATTTT. Translated, it gives CASSLVREDTQYF.

There are a few counts of this clonotype. The chain combines TRBV20-1 with TRBJ1-4; D is possibly TRBD1 (5 bases). Trimming shortened V by 3 bases and J by 0 bases, and 11 bases separated the two germline ends. This CDR3 is built from 15 residues. Germline CDR1 is DFQATT and CDR2 is SNEGSKA (reference sequence). The CDR3 bases are TGCAGTGCTAGTCCCCCGGGGGCAACTAATGAAAAACTGTTTTTT. It codes for CSASPPGATNEKLFF.

The V and J genes are TRBV7-9 and TRBJ2-2, with D hard to call. This CDR3 is built from 12 residues. CDR1 is SEHNR, CDR2 FQNEAQ, per germline (reference sequence). CDR3 protein: CVHGRNTGELFF. The CDR3 DNA is TGTGTCCATGGTCGGAACACCGGGGAGCTGTTTTTT.

The table lists this clonotype with a few counts. This chain links TRBV5-1 with TRBJ1-1, with D possibly being TRBD1 (5 bases). Per germline, CDR1 SGHRS and CDR2 YFSETQ. This CDR3 has 15 residues. The ends were cut back, 0 bases at V and 2 bases at J, with 11 bases in the middle. The CDR3 here is CASSLARGANTEAFF. CDR3 bases: TGCGCCAGCAGCTTGGCTAGGGGCGCAAACACTGAAGCTTTCTTT.

This clonotype has ten or more counts. The rearrangement uses TRBV7-9 and TRBJ2-2, with unresolved D. Looked up from germline, CDR1 is SEHNR and CDR2 is FQNEAQ (reference sequence). CDR3 length: 14 amino acids. Trimming removed 4 bases from V and 4 bases from J, with 10 bases in between. CDR3 DNA sequence: TGTGCCAGCAGCTCCTACGCCGGCACCGGGGAGCTGTTTTTT. Its protein is CASSSYAGTGELFF.

In this sample, this clonotype turned up a few times. The rearrangement uses TRBV20-1 and TRBJ2-1; the match to TRBD1 covers 9 bases. This CDR3 is 16 amino acids long. The germline V gene has CDR1 DFQATT and CDR2 SNEGSKA (reference sequence). V shed 0 bases, J shed 5 bases, and the junction held 8 bases outside the gene matches. The DNA for the CDR3 is TGCAGTGCTAGAGATCGCAGGACAGGGGACCACAATGAGCAGTTCTTC. Translation gives CSARDRRTGDHNEQFF.

This clonotype was observed a handful of times. The chain recombines TRBV7-9 with TRBJ2-2, with a possible D match to TRBD1 (6 bases). The length of the CDR3 is 17 residues. Deletions cut 1 base from V and 0 bases from J, with 12 bases between. Germline lookup yields CDR1 SEHNR and CDR2 FQNEAQ (reference sequence). CDR3 sequence: CASSLVPDRTNTGELFF. CDR3 sequence (DNA): TGTGCCAGCAGCTTAGTACCCGACAGGACGAACACCGGGGAGCTGTTTTTT.

The rearrangement uses TRBV19 and TRBJ2-2; maybe TRBD2 (5 bases). The CDR3 is made up of 15 amino acids. Germline V gives CDR1 LNHDA, CDR2 SQIVND (reference sequence). V lost 6 bases and J lost 1, with 12 bases in between. DNA of the CDR3: TGTGCCAGTAGACAGCGGACCTTGAACACCGGGGAGCTGTTTTTT. Its translation: CASRQRTLNTGELFF.

This clonotype was detected ten times or more. The chain has TRBV9 and TRBJ1-1, with 8 bases fitting TRBD1. The CDR3 runs 15 residues. Germline lookup yields CDR1 SGDLS and CDR2 YYNGEE. Trimming cost V 6 bases and J 1 base; bases outside gene matches: 8. CDR3 loop: CASNPLDRGNTEAFF. The CDR3 region has the DNA TGTGCCAGCAACCCTCTCGACAGGGGGAACACTGAAGCTTTCTTT.

At least ten counts were recorded for this clonotype. CDR3 sequence (DNA): TGTGCCACCAGCAGAAAGAGGGACGTGGAGCAGTTCTTC. Its protein product is CATSRKRDVEQFF. This chain joins TRBV15 and TRBJ2-1, with D tentatively TRBD1 or TRBD2 (5 bases each). The CDR3 is 13 amino acids. Trimming took off 2 bases at V and 10 bases at J, with 12 bases between the two ends. Looked up from germline, CDR1 is LNHNV and CDR2 is YYDKDF (reference sequence).

The CDR3 DNA sequence: TGTGCCAGCAGTTACCCATGGACAGTCCCTGGCAATCAGCCCCAGCATTTT. It specifies CASSYPWTVPGNQPQHF. V usage is TRBV6-2 or TRBV6-3 and J usage is TRBJ1-5, with D possibly matching TRBD1 (6 bases). Per germline, CDR1 MNHEY and CDR2 SVGEGT. The CDR3 loop spans 17 amino acids. V was shortened by 2 bases and J by 2 bases, with 16 bases between the two germline ends.

This clonotype has just a few counts. The rearrangement links TRBV10-3 to TRBJ2-2; either TRBD1 or TRBD2 may fit D (5 bases each). CDR3 size: 16 residues. CDR1 is ENHRY, CDR2 SYGVKD, per germline. Trimming took 4 bases from V and 5 from J, leaving 17 bases between them. The CDR3 DNA reads TGTGCCATCAGTGGGAGGCCAGGGTGGGAGACCGGGGAGCTGTTTTTT. Its translation: CAISGRPGWETGELFF.

This clonotype was counted only a few times. The chain carries TRBV12-3 or TRBV12-4 and TRBJ2-1; 10 nucleotides match TRBD2. The length of the CDR3 is 14 residues. V shed 5 bases, J shed 8 bases, and the junction held 6 bases outside the gene matches. In nucleotides, the CDR3 is TGTGCCAGCAGTGAACTAGCGGGGTTGGATGAGCAGTTCTTC. Protein: CASSELAGLDEQFF.

This clonotype was recorded at least ten times. The chain has TRBV7-2 and TRBJ2-1; TRBD2 matches 9 bases. Germline V gene data show CDR1 as SGHTA and CDR2 as FQGNSA. The CDR3 is 15 residues long. Trimming at V came to 1 base and at J to 9 bases, leaving 7 bases not matched to a gene. The CDR3: CASSLGGRAMSEQFF. The CDR3 DNA sequence: TGTGCCAGCAGCTTAGGCGGGAGGGCCATGTCTGAGCAGTTCTTC.

This chain joins TRBV20-1 and TRBJ1-1; perhaps TRBD1 as D (5 bases). Germline CDR1 and CDR2: DFQATT and SNEGSKA (reference sequence). The CDR3 is made up of 13 amino acids. The V and J ends lost 3 bases and 5 bases respectively, with 13 bases between them. The CDR3 bases are TGCAGTGCTAGGACGACAGCGAGTACTGAAGCTTTCTTT. Protein: CSARTTASTEAFF.